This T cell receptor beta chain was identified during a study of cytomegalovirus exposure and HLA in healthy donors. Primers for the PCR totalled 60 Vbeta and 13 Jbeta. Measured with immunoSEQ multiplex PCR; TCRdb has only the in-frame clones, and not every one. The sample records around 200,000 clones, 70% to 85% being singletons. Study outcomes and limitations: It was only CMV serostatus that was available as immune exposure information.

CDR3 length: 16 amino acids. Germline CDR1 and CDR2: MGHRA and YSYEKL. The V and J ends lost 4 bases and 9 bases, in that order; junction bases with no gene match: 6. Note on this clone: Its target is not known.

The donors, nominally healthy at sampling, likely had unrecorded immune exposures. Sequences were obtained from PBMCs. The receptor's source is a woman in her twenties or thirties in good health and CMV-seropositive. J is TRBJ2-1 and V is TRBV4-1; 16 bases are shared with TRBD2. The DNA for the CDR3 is TGCGCCAGCAGCCTCGGGACTAGCGGGAGGGCCACTGAGCAGTTCTTC. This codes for CASSLGTSGRATEQFF.